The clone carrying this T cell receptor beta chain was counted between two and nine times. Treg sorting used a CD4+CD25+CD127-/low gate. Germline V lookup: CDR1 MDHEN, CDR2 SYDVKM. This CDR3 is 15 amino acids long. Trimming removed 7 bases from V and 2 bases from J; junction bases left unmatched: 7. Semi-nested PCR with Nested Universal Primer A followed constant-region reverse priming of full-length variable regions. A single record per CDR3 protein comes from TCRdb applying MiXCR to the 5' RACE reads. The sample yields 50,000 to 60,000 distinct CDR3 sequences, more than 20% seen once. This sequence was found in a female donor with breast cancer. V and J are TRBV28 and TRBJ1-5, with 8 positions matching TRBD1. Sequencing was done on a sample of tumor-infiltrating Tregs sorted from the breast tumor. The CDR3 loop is CASTLDRVGNQPQHF. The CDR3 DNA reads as TGTGCCAGCACCCTGGACAGGGTGGGCAATCAGCCCCAGCATTTT. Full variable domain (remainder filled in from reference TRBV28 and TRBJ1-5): DVKVTQSSRYLVKRTGEKVFLECVQDMDHENMFWYRQDPGLGLRLIYFSYDVKMKEKGDIPEGYSVSREKKERFSLILESASTNQTSMYLCASTLDRVGNQPQHFGDGTRLSIL.